Detailed here is one T cell receptor beta chain. This CDR3 spans 12 amino acids. Germline-derived CDR1 and CDR2 are LGHDT and YNNKEL (reference sequence). V was pared by 4 bases and J by 5 bases, with 8 bases between. Profiled with immunoSEQ multiplex PCR; TCRdb holds only in-frame clones, not every one. The table records about 170,000 clones, 70% to 85% of them present only once. This sample was included in a study of blood T cell repertoires in COVID-19. The overall study: Two consecutive negative NP/OP PCR tests, clearance, or resolved symptoms defined Cohort 3 recovery. Sources were T cells, B-cell-depleted T cells, or PBMCs; the material itself was cDNA or gDNA.

Those who participated ranged in age from roughly 18 to 89 years and resided in 24 US areas. This clonotype originated in a woman aged 65 to 85 in a cohort exposed to, infected with or recovered from COVID-19 (not recorded which). This chain uses TRBV3-1 (or the pseudogene TRBV3-2) with TRBJ2-5, with no clear D. The material sequenced was PBMCs or T cells enriched from blood (not recorded which). CDR3 coding DNA: TGTGCCAGCAGCCGTAGATGGGAGACCCAGTACTTC. As protein: CASSRRWETQYF.